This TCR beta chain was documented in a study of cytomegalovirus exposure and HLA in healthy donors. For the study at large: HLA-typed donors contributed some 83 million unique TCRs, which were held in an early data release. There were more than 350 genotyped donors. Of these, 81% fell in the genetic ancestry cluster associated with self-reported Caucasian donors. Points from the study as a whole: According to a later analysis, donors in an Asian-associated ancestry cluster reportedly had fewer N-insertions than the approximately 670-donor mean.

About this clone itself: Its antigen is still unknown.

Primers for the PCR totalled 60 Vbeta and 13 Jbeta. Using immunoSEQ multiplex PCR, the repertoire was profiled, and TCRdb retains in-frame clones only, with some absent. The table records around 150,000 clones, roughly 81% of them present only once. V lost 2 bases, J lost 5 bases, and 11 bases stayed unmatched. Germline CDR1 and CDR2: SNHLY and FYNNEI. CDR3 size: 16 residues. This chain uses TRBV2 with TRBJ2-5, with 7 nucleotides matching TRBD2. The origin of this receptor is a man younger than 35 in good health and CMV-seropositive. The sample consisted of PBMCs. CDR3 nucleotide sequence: TGTGCCAGCAGTGAAACTCAGCGGGGTCCGGGGGAGACCCAGTACTTC. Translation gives CASSETQRGPGETQYF.